The subject of this entry is one T cell receptor beta chain. The target of this receptor is not known. Per-base quality was not reported, and no clone a single base away is much larger than it. Including the terminal cysteine and phenylalanine, the CDR3 comprises 10 residues. The only DNA kept is the CDR3, 30 bases in frame from the first base. CDR1 and CDR2 (DFQATT, SNEGSKA) derive from the germline V gene (reference sequence). V and J lose 3 bases and 5 bases, and a span of 4 bases separates them. This record belongs to a study of blood T cell repertoires in COVID-19 (TCRdb year 2020). For context, the study as a whole: Samples covering the acute and convalescent phases of COVID-19 were provided by collaborators in the United States, Italy and Spain. Sample metadata almost always included a de-identified subject ID, COVID-19 status, age in years and sex. Subjects who had been exposed to COVID-19, were actively infected with it, or had recovered from it provided the deeply sampled blood TCRbeta repertoires that made up the dataset. HLA class I and class II types, where available, came from metadata supplied by the sample provider rather than from assay-based typing. A freely available public database, intended as a resource for researchers studying the immune response to SARS-CoV-2, is where the repertoires were released. Samples were obtained from the ongoing ImmuneRACE study (first 160 participants) and from 1,200 or so subjects provided by 6 global collaborators. The material from the prospective study consisted of cDNA or gDNA derived from T cells, B-cell-depleted T cells, or PBMCs. The research as a whole found: How much clinical and demographic metadata was included differed by source and by participant, and the metadata was provided uncurated.

Each collaborating institution followed its own protocols to collect whole blood in K2EDTA tubes. For TCRbeta analysis, collaborators shipped samples as frozen whole blood, isolated PBMCs, or DNA extracted from either of those sample types. The immunoSEQ Assay, a bias-controlled multiplex PCR, was used to amplify TCRbeta CDR3 regions from genomic DNA. The paper's data handling went like this. Within the assay, amplification of reference gene primers was used to estimate how many nucleated cells each sample contained. To quantify the absolute abundance of each unique TCRbeta CDR3 rearrangement, sequence reads were collapsed and filtered. For each sample, productive Simpson clonality was calculated as the square root of Simpson's diversity index over productive rearrangements. The immuneACCESS repertoire file appears here via TCRdb, limited to in-frame rearrangements. These files lack a portion of the clones; in checked studies, under half of the deficit traces to unresolved V genes, and the cause of the others is not known. V, J and clone size derive from that table, while D and trimming were established from the DNA sequence. The sample table holds about 81,000 clones, of which roughly 87% were seen once. The ten largest account for about 6.7% of the sample.

The TCR sequence derives from a man between 65 and 80 years old with acute or convalescent COVID-19. The rearranged chain carries TRBV20-1 and TRBJ2-5, with the D gene uncertain. Sequencing was done on a sample of peripheral blood. The sequence in DNA is TGCAGTGCTAGGAGGGAGACCCAGTACTTC. Translated, it gives CSARRETQYF.